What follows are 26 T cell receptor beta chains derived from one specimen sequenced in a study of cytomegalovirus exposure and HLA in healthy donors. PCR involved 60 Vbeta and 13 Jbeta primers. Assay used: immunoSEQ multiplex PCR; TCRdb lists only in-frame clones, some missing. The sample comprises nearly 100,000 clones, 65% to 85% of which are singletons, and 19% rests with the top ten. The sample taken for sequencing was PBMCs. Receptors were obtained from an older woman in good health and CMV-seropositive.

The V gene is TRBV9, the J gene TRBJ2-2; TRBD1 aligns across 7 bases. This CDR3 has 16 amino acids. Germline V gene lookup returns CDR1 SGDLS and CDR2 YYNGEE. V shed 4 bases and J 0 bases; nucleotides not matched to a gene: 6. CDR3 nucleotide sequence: TGTGCCAGCAGCCTATGGACAGGCGCGAACACCGGGGAGCTGTTTTTT. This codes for CASSLWTGANTGELFF.

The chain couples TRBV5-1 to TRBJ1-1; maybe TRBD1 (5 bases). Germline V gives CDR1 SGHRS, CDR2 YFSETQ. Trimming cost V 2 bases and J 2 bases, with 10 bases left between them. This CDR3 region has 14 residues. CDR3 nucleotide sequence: TGCGCCAGCAGCTTCGGGGGGATTAACACTGAAGCTTTCTTT. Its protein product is CASSFGGINTEAFF.

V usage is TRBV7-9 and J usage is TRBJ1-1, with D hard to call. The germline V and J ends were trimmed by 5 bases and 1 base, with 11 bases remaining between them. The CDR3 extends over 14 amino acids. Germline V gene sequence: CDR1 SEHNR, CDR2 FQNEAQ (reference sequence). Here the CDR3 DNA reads TGTGCCAGCAGCAGAAATCCCGGGAACACTGAAGCTTTCTTT. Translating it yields CASSRNPGNTEAFF.

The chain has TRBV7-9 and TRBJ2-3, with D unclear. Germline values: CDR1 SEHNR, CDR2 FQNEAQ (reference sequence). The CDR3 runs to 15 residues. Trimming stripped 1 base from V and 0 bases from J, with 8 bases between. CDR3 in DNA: TGTGCCAGCAGCTTAGGAGGCACTAGCACAGATACGCAGTATTTT. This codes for CASSLGGTSTDTQYF.

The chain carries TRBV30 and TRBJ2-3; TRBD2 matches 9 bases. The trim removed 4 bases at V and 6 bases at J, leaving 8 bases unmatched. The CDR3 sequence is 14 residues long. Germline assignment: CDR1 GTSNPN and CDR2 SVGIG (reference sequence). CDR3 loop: CAWTSSGSGDTQYF. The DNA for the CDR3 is TGTGCCTGGACTAGTAGCGGGAGTGGGGATACGCAGTATTTT.

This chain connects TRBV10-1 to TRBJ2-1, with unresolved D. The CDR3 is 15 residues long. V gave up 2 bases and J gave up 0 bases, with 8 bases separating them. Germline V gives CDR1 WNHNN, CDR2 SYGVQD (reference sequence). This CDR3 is CASSENPSSYNEQFF. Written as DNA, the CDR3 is TGCGCCAGCAGTGAGAACCCTAGCTCCTACAATGAGCAGTTCTTC.

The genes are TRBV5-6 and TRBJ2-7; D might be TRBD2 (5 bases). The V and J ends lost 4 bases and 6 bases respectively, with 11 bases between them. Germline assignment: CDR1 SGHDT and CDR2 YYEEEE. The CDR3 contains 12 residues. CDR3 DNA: TGTGCCAGCAGCCCCCGGGCGGGCGAGCAGTACTTC. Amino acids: CASSPRAGEQYF.

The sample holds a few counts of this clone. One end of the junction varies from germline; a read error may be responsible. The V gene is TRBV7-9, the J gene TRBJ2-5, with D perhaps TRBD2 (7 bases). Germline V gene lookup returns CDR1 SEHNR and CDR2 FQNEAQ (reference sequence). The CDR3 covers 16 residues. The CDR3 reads CSSSSPWTRGGETQYF. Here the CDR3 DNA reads TGTTCCAGCAGCTCACCGTGGACTAGGGGGGGAGAGACCCAGTACTTC.

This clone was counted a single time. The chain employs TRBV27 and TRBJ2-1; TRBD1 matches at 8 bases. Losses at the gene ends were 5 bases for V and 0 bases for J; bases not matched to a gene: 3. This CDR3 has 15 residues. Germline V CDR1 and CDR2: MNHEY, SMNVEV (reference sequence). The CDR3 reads CASSPGTGSYNEQFF. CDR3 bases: TGTGCCAGCAGTCCCGGGACAGGCTCCTACAATGAGCAGTTCTTC.

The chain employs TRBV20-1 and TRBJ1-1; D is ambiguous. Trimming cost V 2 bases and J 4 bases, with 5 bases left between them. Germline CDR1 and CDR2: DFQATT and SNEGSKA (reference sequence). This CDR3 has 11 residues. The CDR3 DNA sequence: TGCAGTGCTAGACATTCCACTGAAGCTTTCTTT. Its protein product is CSARHSTEAFF.

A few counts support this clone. The CDR3 region has the DNA TGTGCCAGCAGGGGGCTCGGGGAAAAACTGTTTTTT. As protein: CASRGLGEKLFF. The chain joins TRBV6-1 to TRBJ1-4; weak D call: TRBD1 (5 bases). There are 12 residues in the CDR3. In germline, CDR1 is MNHNS, CDR2 SASEGT. V was pared by 6 bases and J by 8 bases, with 10 bases between.

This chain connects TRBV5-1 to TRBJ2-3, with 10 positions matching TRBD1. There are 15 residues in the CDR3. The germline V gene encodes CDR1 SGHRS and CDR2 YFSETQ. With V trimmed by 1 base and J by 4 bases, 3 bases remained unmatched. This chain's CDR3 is CASSLLGQGSDTQYF. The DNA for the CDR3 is TGCGCCAGCAGCTTGTTGGGACAGGGGTCAGATACGCAGTATTTT.

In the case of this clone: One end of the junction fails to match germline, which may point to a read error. The CDR3: CSSSPRAAGGLETQYF. The CDR3 DNA reads as TGTTCCAGCAGCCCCAGGGCCGCGGGAGGGCTTGAGACCCAGTACTTC. V gene TRBV7-9 combines with J gene TRBJ2-5; 9 nucleotides match TRBD2. This CDR3 spans 16 amino acids. CDR1 SEHNR and CDR2 FQNEAQ come from the germline V gene (reference sequence).

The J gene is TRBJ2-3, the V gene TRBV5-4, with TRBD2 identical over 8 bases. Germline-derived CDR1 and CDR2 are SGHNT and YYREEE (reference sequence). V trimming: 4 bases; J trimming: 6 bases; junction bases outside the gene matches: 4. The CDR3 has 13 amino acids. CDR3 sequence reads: CASSPGTSDTQYF. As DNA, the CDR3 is TGTGCCAGCAGCCCCGGGACTAGTGATACGCAGTATTTT.

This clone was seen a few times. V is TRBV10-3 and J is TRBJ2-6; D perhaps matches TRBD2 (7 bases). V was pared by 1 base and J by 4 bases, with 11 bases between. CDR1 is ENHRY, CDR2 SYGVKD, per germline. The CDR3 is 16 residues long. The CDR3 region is CAISEWGGAGANVLTF. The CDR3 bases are TGTGCCATCAGTGAGTGGGGGGGCGCGGGGGCCAACGTCCTGACTTTC.

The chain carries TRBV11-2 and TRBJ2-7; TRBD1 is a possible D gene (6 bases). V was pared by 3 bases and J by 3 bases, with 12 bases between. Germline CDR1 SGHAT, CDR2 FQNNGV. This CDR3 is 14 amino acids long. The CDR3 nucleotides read TGTGCCAGCAGCTTCGATACAGGGCGCTACGAGCAGTACTTC. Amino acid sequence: CASSFDTGRYEQYF.

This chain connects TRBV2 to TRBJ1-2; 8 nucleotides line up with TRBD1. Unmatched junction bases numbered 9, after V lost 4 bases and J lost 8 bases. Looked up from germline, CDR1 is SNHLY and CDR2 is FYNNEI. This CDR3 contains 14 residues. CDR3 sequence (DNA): TGTGCCAGCAGTGTTGATTACAGGGGGGACGGCTACACCTTC. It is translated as CASSVDYRGDGYTF.

The CDR3 sequence: CASSSRGSRRDTGELFF. CDR3 sequence (DNA): TGCGCCAGCAGCTCTAGGGGGAGCCGCCGGGACACCGGGGAGCTGTTTTTT. V gene TRBV5-1 combines with J gene TRBJ2-2; D is possibly TRBD1 (6 bases). CDR1 and CDR2 from the germline V gene are SGHRS and YFSETQ. The CDR3 has 17 residues. Deletions cut 3 bases from V and 3 bases from J, with 18 bases between.

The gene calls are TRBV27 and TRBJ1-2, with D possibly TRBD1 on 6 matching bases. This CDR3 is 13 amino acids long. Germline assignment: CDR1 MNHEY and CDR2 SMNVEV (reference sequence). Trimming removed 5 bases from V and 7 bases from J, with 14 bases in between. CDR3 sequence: CASSVWGQGGYTF. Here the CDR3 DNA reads TGTGCCAGCAGTGTATGGGGGCAGGGTGGCTACACCTTC.

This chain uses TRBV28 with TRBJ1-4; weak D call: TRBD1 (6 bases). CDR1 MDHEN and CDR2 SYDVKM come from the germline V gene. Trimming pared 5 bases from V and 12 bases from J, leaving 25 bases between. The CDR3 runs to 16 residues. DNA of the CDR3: TGTGCCAGCAGTCCCTACCCCTTGGGGGCGTCGTATGAACTGTTTTTT. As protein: CASSPYPLGASYELFF. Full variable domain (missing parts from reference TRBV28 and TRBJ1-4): DVKVTQSSRYLVKRTGEKVFLECVQDMDHENMFWYRQDPGLGLRLIYFSYDVKMKEKGDIPEGYSVSREKKERFSLILESASTNQTSMYLCASSPYPLGASYELFFGSGTQLSVL.

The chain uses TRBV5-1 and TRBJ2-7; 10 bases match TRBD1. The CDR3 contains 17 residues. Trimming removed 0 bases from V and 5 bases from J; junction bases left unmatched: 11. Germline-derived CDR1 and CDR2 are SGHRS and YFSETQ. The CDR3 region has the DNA TGCGCCAGCAGCTTGGCCGGGGGCCTGACAGGGGGCGACGAGCAGTACTTC. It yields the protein CASSLAGGLTGGDEQYF.

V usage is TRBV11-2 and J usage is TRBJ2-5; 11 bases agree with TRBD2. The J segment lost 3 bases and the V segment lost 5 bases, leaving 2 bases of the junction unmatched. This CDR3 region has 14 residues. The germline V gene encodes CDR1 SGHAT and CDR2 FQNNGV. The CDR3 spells CASSRLAGKETQYF. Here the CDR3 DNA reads TGTGCCAGCAGCAGACTAGCGGGGAAAGAGACCCAGTACTTC.

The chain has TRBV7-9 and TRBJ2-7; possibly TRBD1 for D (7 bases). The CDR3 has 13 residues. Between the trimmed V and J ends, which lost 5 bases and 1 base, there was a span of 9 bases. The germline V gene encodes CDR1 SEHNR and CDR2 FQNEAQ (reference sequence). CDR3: CASSQGGSYEQYF. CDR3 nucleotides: TGTGCCAGCAGCCAGGGGGGTTCCTACGAGCAGTACTTC.

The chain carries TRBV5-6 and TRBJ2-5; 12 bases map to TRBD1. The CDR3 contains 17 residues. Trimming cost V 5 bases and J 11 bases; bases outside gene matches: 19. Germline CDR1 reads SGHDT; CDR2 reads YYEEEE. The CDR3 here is CASRARDRGRSSHGQYF. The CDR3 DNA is TGTGCCAGCAGAGCCCGGGACAGGGGGCGATCCTCCCACGGGCAGTACTTC.

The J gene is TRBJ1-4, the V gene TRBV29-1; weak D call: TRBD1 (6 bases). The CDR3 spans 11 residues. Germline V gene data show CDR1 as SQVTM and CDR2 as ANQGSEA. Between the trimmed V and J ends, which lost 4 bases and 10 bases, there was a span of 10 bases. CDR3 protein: CSVVTGPKLFF. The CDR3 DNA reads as TGCAGCGTTGTAACAGGGCCAAAACTGTTTTTT.

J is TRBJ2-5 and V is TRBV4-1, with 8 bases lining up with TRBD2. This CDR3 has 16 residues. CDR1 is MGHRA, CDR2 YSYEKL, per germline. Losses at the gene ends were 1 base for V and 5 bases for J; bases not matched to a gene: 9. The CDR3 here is CASSQGPAGGWETQYF. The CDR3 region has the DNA TGCGCCAGCAGCCAAGGACCGGCGGGAGGATGGGAGACCCAGTACTTC.